These 14 T cell receptor beta chains were all obtained from the same sample, sequenced in a study of T cells in Graves' hyperthyroidism and ophthalmopathy. What was amplified from RNA transcripts were TCR beta CDR3 regions. During a first-round RT-PCR of the TCR CDR3, the HTBI primer set was used. TCRdb re-derived calls from the multiplex PCR reads in MiXCR, one entry per CDR3 protein. The sample holds 700,000 or so distinct CDR3 sequences, approximately 16% seen once. The sample was blood. Receptor source: a man between 18 and 35 years old with Graves' hyperthyroidism.

Many counts were recorded for this clonotype. The chain has TRBV29-1 and TRBJ2-7; the match to TRBD1 covers 8 bases. V dropped 0 bases and J dropped 6; count of bases not matched to a gene: 4. The CDR3 length is 13 residues. Germline V lookup: CDR1 SQVTM, CDR2 ANQGSEA. DNA of the CDR3: TGCAGCGTTGAAGACAGGGGGCTGGGCGAGCAGTACTTC. Protein sequence: CSVEDRGLGEQYF.

This clonotype was recorded at least ten times. The chain is built from TRBV20-1 and TRBJ2-1, with D tentatively TRBD2 (5 bases). The CDR3 runs 14 residues. V lost 1 base and J lost 0, with 7 bases in between. Germline V gene data show CDR1 as DFQATT and CDR2 as SNEGSKA (reference sequence). CDR3 sequence (DNA): TGCAGTGCTAGAGTCGGGGACTCCTACAATGAGCAGTTCTTC. It encodes CSARVGDSYNEQFF.

Of note for this clonotype: One end of the junction varies from germline; a read error may be responsible. For the CDR3, the DNA is TGTGCCAGCAGACCTGGAAAAGAGACCCAGTGCTTC. This gives the protein CASRPGKETQCF. The chain joins TRBV7-9 to TRBJ2-5, with D unresolved. The CDR3 totals 12 residues. Germline-derived CDR1 and CDR2 are SEHNR and FQNEAQ (reference sequence).

The chain employs TRBV9 and TRBJ1-1; D call uncertain. The CDR3 covers 14 residues. V shed 4 bases and J shed 3 bases, with 13 bases lying between them. CDR1 SGDLS and CDR2 YYNGEE come from the germline V gene. The CDR3 spells CASSSQLGDTEAFF. The CDR3 bases are TGTGCCAGCAGCTCTCAGTTAGGTGACACTGAAGCTTTCTTT.

In its sample, this clonotype was seen many times. The V and J genes are TRBV7-2 and TRBJ2-7; TRBD2 is a possible D gene (6 bases). The CDR3 has 14 amino acids. V lost 5 bases, J lost 1 base, and 12 bases lay in between. Per germline, CDR1 SGHTA and CDR2 FQGNSA. CDR3 residues: CASSISGRSYEQYF. The CDR3 DNA is TGTGCCAGCAGCATTAGCGGAAGATCCTACGAGCAGTACTTC.

This clonotype has a count of ten or more. The gene calls are TRBV6-2 or TRBV6-3 and TRBJ2-7; D not certain. This CDR3 has 14 amino acids. Trimming removed 4 bases from V and 4 bases from J, with 14 bases in between. CDR1 and CDR2 from the germline V gene are MNHEY and SVGEGT. The CDR3 reads CASSSQYIGYEQYF. Written as DNA, the CDR3 is TGTGCCAGCAGTTCTCAGTATATCGGGTACGAGCAGTACTTC.

This clonotype appeared a few times. The CDR3 region is CASSEGTAKNIQYF. The CDR3 coding sequence is TGTGCCAGCAGTGAGGGGACAGCCAAAAACATTCAGTACTTC. The rearrangement uses TRBV6-1 and TRBJ2-4, with D possibly being TRBD1 or TRBD2 (5 bases each). The CDR3 extends over 14 amino acids. Germline CDR1 is MNHNS and CDR2 is SASEGT. Deletions cut 3 bases from V and 0 bases from J, with 6 bases between.

This clonotype was picked up a small number of times. The chain uses TRBV6-1 and TRBJ1-6; D remains ambiguous. Per the germline V gene, CDR1 is MNHNS and CDR2 is SASEGT. The CDR3 runs 13 residues. The ends were cut back, 1 base at V and 5 bases at J, with 3 bases in the middle. The DNA of the CDR3 is TGTGCCAGCAGTGAAGGAAATAATTCACCCCTCCACTTT. Its translation: CASSEGNNSPLHF.

The rearrangement links TRBV20-1 to TRBJ2-7, with TRBD1 matching over 7 bases. The CDR3 has 16 amino acids. Germline CDR1 DFQATT, CDR2 SNEGSKA (reference sequence). J lost 2 bases, V lost 0 bases, and 10 bases had no gene match. The chain's CDR3 is CSARDHQGTATYEQYF. CDR3 in DNA: TGCAGTGCTAGAGATCACCAGGGGACAGCGACCTACGAGCAGTACTTC.

The chain combines TRBV5-4 with TRBJ2-7; D remains unclear. Germline CDR1 reads SGHNT; CDR2 reads YYREEE (reference sequence). This CDR3 region has 14 residues. The ends were cut back, 0 bases at V and 6 bases at J, with 13 bases in the middle. The CDR3 is CASSLGGALGEQYF. CDR3 coding DNA: TGTGCCAGCAGCTTGGGAGGCGCCTTAGGCGAGCAGTACTTC.

The chain is built from TRBV19 and TRBJ2-5; the D gene could be TRBD1 or TRBD2 (6 bases each). This CDR3 comprises 15 residues. The V and J ends lost 4 bases and 9 bases respectively, with 21 bases between them. Germline V gene data show CDR1 as LNHDA and CDR2 as SQIVND (reference sequence). CDR3 amino acids: CASSTRAGAGEAQYF. The CDR3 DNA follows: TGTGCCAGTAGTACGAGAGCAGGGGCTGGGGAGGCCCAGTACTTC.

This clonotype came up many times. The chain joins TRBV27 to TRBJ1-1, with 10 bases fitting TRBD1. Trimming took 5 bases from V and 11 from J; bases not matched to a gene: 14. Germline V gene data show CDR1 as MNHEY and CDR2 as SMNVEV (reference sequence). The CDR3 has 15 amino acids. Written as DNA, the CDR3 is TGTGCCAGCAGTCAGCCCCGACAGGGGGCAATGGCTGCTTTCTTT. The encoded protein is CASSQPRQGAMAAFF.

This chain links TRBV9 with TRBJ1-2, with 8 bases matching TRBD1. Germline V CDR1 and CDR2: SGDLS, YYNGEE. The CDR3 totals 16 residues. Unmatched junction bases numbered 13, after V lost 4 bases and J lost 5 bases. CDR3 sequence (DNA): TGTGCCAGCAGCCCCCCGTGGGCAGGGGGCCCATATGGCTACACCTTC. This gives the protein CASSPPWAGGPYGYTF.

As concerns this clonotype: A read error may produce the germline difference seen at one junction end. V is TRBV29-1 and J is TRBJ2-1; 10 bases line up with TRBD1. Per germline, CDR1 SQVTM and CDR2 ANQGSEA. The CDR3 covers 14 residues. CDR3: CSVAGTGVTNEHFF. The CDR3 nucleotides are TGCAGCGTTGCCGGGACAGGGGTTACGAATGAGCACTTCTTC.